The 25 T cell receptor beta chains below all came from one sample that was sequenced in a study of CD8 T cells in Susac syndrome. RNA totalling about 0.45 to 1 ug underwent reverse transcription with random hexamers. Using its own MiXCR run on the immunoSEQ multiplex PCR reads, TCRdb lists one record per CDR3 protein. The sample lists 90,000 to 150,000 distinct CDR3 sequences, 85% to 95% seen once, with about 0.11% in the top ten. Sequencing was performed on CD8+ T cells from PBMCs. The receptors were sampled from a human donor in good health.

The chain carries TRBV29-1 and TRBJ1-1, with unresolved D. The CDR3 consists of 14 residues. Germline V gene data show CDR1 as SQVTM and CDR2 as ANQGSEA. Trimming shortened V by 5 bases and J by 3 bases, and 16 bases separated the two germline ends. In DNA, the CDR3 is TGCAGCGTTCAACAAAACCGGGGTGACACTGAAGCTTTCTTT. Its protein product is CSVQQNRGDTEAFF.

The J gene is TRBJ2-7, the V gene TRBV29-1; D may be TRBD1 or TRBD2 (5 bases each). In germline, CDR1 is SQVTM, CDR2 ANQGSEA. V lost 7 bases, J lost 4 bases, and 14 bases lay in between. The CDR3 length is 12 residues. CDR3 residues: CSGKWGGYEQYF. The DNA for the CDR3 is TGCAGCGGAAAATGGGGCGGGTACGAGCAGTACTTC.

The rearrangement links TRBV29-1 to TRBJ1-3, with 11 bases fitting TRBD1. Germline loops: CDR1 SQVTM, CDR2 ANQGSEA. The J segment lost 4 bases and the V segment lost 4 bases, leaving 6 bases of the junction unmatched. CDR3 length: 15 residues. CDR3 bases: TGCAGCGTTGGGACAGGGGGCGCGTACGGAAACACCATATATTTT. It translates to CSVGTGGAYGNTIYF.

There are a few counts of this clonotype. In DNA form, the CDR3 reads TGCAGCGGAGTTGCAGCGTCTGGAAACACCATATATTTT. Translation: CSGVAASGNTIYF. The J gene is TRBJ1-3, the V gene TRBV29-1; D is undetermined. This CDR3 region has 13 residues. Per the germline V gene, CDR1 is SQVTM and CDR2 is ANQGSEA. The ends were cut back, 7 bases at V and 1 base at J, with 11 bases in the middle.

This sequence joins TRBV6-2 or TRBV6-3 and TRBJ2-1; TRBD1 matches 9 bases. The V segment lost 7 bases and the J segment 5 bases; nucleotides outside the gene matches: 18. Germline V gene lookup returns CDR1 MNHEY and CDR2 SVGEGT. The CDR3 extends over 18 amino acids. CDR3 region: CASTNPWQGTGKNNEQFF. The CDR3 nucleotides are TGTGCCAGCACCAACCCTTGGCAGGGGACAGGGAAAAACAATGAGCAGTTCTTC.

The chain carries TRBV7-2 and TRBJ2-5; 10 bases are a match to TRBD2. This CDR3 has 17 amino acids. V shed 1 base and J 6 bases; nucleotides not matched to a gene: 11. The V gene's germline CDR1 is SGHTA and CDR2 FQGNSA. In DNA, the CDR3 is TGTGCCAGCAGCTTAGAGGTGGGAGCGGGGGGGCGAAAGACCCAGTACTTC. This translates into CASSLEVGAGGRKTQYF.

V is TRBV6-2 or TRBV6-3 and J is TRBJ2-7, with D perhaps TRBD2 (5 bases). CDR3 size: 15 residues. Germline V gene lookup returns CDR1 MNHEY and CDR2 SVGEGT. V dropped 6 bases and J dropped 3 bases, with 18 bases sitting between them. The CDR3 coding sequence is TGTGCCAGCAGCCCCCTGAGGCTAGCAATCTACGAGCAGTACTTC. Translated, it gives CASSPLRLAIYEQYF.

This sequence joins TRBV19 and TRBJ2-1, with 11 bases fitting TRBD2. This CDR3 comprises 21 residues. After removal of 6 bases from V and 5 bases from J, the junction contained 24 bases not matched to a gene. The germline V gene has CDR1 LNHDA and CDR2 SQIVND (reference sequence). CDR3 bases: TGTGCCAGTAGCACATCACCTGGGACTAGCGGACCACGCCCACAGAACAATGAGCAGTTCTTC. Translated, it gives CASSTSPGTSGPRPQNNEQFF. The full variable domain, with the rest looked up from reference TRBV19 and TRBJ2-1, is DGGITQSPKYLFRKEGQNVTLSCEQNLNHDAMYWYRQDPGQGLRLIYYSQIVNDFQKGDIAEGYSVSREKKESFPLTVTSAQKNPTAFYLCASSTSPGTSGPRPQNNEQFFGPGTRLTVL.

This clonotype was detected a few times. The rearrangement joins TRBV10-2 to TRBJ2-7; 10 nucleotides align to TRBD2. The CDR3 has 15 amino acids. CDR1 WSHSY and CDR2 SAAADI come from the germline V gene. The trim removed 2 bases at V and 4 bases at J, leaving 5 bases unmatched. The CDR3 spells CASSEASGRGYEQYF. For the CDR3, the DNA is TGCGCCAGCAGTGAGGCTAGCGGGAGAGGGTACGAGCAGTACTTC.

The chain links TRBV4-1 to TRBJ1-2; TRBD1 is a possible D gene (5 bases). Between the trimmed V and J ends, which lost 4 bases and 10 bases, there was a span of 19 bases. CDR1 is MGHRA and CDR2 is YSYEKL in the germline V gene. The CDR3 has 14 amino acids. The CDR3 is CASSRVTEGRDYTF. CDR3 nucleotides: TGCGCCAGCAGCCGCGTGACAGAGGGAAGAGACTACACCTTC.

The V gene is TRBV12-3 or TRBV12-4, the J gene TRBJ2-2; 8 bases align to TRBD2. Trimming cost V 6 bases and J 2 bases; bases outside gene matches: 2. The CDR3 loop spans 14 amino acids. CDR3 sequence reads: CASRRTSNTGELFF. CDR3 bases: TGTGCCAGCAGGCGGACTAGCAACACCGGGGAGCTGTTTTTT.

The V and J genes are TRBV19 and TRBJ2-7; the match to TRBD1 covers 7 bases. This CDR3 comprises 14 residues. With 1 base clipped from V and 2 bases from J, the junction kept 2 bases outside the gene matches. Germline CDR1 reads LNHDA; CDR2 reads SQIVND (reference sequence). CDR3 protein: CASSIGGTAYEQYF. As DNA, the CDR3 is TGTGCCAGTAGTATAGGTGGGACAGCCTACGAGCAGTACTTC.

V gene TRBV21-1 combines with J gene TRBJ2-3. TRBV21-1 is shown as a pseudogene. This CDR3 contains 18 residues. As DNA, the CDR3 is TGTGCCAGCAGCAAAAGGTGCGGCCTCGGAGACTTCACAGATACGCAGTATTTT. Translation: CASSKRCGLGDFTDTQYF.

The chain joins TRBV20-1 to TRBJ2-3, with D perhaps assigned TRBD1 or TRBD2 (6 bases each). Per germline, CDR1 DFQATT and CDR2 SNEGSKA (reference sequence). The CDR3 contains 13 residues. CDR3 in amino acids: CGGTLPGMDTQYF. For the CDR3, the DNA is TGCGGGGGGACATTGCCGGGGATGGATACGCAGTATTTT.

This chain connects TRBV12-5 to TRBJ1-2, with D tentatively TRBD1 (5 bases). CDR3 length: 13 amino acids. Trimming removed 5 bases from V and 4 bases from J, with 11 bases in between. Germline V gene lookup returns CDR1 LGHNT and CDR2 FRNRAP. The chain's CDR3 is CASGDSPSYGYTF. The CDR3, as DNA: TGTGCTAGTGGTGACAGCCCCTCCTATGGCTACACCTTC.

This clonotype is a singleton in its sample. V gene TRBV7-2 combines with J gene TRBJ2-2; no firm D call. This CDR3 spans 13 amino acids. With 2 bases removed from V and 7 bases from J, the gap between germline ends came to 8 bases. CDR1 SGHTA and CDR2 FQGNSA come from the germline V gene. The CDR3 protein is CASSLQVVGELFF. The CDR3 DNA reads TGTGCCAGCAGCTTACAGGTCGTCGGGGAGCTGTTTTTT.

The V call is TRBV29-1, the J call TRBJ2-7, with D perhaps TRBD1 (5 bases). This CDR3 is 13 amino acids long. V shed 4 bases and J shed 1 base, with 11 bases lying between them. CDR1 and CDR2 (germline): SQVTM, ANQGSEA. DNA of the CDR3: TGCAGCGTTGCGGGTGGGGCATCCTACGAGCAGTACTTC. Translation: CSVAGGASYEQYF.

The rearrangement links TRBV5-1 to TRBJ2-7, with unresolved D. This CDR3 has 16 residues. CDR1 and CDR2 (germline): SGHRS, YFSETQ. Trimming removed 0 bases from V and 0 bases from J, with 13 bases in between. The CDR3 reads CASSLAGRESSYEQYF. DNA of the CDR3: TGCGCCAGCAGCTTGGCCGGCCGCGAGAGCTCCTACGAGCAGTACTTC.

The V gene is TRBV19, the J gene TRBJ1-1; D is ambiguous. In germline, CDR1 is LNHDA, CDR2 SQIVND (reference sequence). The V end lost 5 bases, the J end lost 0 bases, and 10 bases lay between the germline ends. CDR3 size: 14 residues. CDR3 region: CASSLGSLNTEAFF. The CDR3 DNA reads TGTGCCAGTAGTTTGGGCAGTTTGAACACTGAAGCTTTCTTT.

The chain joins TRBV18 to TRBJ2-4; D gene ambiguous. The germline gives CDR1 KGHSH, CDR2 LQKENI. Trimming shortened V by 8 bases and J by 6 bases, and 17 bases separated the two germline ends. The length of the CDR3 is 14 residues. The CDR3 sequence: CASTEVGLANIQYF. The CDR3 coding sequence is TGTGCCAGCACCGAGGTGGGATTAGCAAACATTCAGTACTTC.

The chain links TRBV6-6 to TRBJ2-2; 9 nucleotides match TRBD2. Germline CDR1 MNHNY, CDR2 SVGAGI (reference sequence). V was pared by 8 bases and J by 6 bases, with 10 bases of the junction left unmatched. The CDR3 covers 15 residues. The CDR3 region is CASGQRTSVSGELFF. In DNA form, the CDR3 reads TGTGCCAGCGGCCAGAGGACTAGCGTTTCCGGGGAGCTGTTTTTT.

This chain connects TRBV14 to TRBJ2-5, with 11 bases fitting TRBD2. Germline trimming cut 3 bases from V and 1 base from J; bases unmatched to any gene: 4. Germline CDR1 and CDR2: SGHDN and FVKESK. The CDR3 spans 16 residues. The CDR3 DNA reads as TGTGCCAGCAGCCAGACTAGCGGGGCCCTCCAAGAGACCCAGTACTTC. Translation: CASSQTSGALQETQYF.

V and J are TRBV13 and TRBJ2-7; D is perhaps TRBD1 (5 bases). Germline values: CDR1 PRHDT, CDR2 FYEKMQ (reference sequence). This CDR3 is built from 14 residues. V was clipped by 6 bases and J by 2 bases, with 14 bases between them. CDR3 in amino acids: CASSSRQKTYEQYF. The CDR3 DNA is TGTGCCAGCAGTTCCCGACAGAAAACCTACGAGCAGTACTTC. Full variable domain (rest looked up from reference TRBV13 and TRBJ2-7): AAGVIQSPRHLIKEKRETATLKCYPIPRHDTVYWYQQGPGQDPQFLISFYEKMQSDKGSIPDRFSAQQFSDYHSELNMSSLELGDSALYFCASSSRQKTYEQYFGPGTRLTVT.

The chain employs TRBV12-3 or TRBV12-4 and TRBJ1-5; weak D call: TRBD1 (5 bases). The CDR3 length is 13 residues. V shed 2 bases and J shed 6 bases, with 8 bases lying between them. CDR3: CASSLRDGQPQHF. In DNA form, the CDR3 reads TGTGCCAGCAGTTTAAGGGACGGTCAGCCCCAGCATTTT.

The CDR3 nucleotides read TGTGCCAGCAGCAGAACGGCCTACGAGCAGTACTTC. It encodes CASSRTAYEQYF. The chain links TRBV7-2 to TRBJ2-7, with unresolved D. The V gene lost 5 bases and the J gene lost 2 bases, with 7 bases spanning the gap. Germline assignment: CDR1 SGHTA and CDR2 FQGNSA. This CDR3 has 12 residues.